The 19 T cell receptor beta chains reported below all come from one sample, sequenced in a study of blood T cell repertoires in COVID-19. The data were produced by immunoSEQ multiplex PCR, yet TCRdb's version contains in-frame clones alone and is incomplete. The sample yields about 240,000 clones, about 89% seen once. The sequenced sample was PBMCs or T cells enriched from blood (not recorded which). All receptors derive from a woman aged 30 to 39 who had recovered from COVID-19.

On this clone: At one end the junction does not follow the germline gene, possibly because of a read error. J is TRBJ2-7 and V is TRBV19, with a weak D call TRBD1 (5 bases). The V gene's germline CDR1 is LNHDA and CDR2 SQIVND (reference sequence). CDR3 size: 15 residues. CDR3 DNA: TGTGCCAGTAGTATAGTGGTAGCAGGGCTCTACGCGCAGTACTTC. Its translation is CASSIVVAGLYAQYF.

The chain uses TRBV4-1 and TRBJ2-1; the D gene is possibly TRBD2 (6 bases). This CDR3 has 15 residues. Germline CDR1 is MGHRA and CDR2 is YSYEKL. V was trimmed by 4 bases and J by 7 bases, leaving 17 bases between them. The DNA of the CDR3 is TGCGCCAGCAGCCGTGGGGGGAACCAGTATAATGAGCAGTTCTTC. It translates to CASSRGGNQYNEQFF.

The chain recombines TRBV11-2 with TRBJ2-1, with 14 bases aligning to TRBD2. The ends lost 5 bases at V and 6 bases at J; junction bases unmatched: 3. Germline CDR1 is SGHAT and CDR2 is FQNNGV. The CDR3 runs 15 residues. CDR3 nucleotides: TGTGCCAGCAGCCCGGGACTAGCGGGAGCCAATGAGCAGTTCTTC. Protein sequence: CASSPGLAGANEQFF.

V usage is TRBV5-3 and J usage is TRBJ2-1, with TRBD2 identical over 11 bases. TRBV5-3 is an ORF, with its function uncertain. J gave up 5 bases and V 4 bases, and 8 bases lay outside the gene matches. The CDR3 runs to 16 residues. This chain's CDR3 is CARSGTGLAENNEQFF. CDR3 DNA sequence: TGTGCCAGAAGCGGGACGGGACTAGCGGAGAACAATGAGCAGTTCTTC.

This chain links TRBV5-1 with TRBJ2-3, with D possibly being TRBD2 (6 bases). The CDR3 has 17 residues. The V gene lost 4 bases and the J gene lost 0 bases, with 18 bases spanning the gap. Germline lookup yields CDR1 SGHRS and CDR2 YFSETQ. CDR3 region: CASSQGLPVGSTDTQYF. The CDR3 DNA reads as TGCGCCAGCAGCCAGGGACTCCCCGTCGGGAGCACAGATACGCAGTATTTT.

DNA for the CDR3: TGCGCCAGCAGCCAAGATCTGGCTGGGCTAGCGGGAGATAATACGCAGTATTTT. Its protein is CASSQDLAGLAGDNTQYF. The rearrangement links TRBV4-3 to TRBJ2-3, with TRBD2 matching over 10 bases. The CDR3 is made up of 18 amino acids. The J segment lost 7 bases and the V segment lost 0 bases, leaving 13 bases of the junction unmatched. Germline-derived CDR1 and CDR2 are LGHNA and YSLEER.

The chain recombines TRBV5-8 with TRBJ1-1; D gene unclear. V lost 0 bases to trimming and J lost 1 base, with 4 bases between them. CDR1 SGHTS and CDR2 YDEGEE come from the germline V gene. The CDR3 is 13 amino acids. CDR3 loop: CASSLDWNTEAFF. The CDR3 DNA follows: TGTGCCAGCAGCTTGGACTGGAACACTGAAGCTTTCTTT.

The rearrangement links TRBV7-2 to TRBJ2-7; maybe TRBD2 (6 bases). Trimming took 0 bases from V and 2 from J, leaving 11 bases between them. CDR3 length: 15 amino acids. Germline CDR1 SGHTA, CDR2 FQGNSA. CDR3 in amino acids: CASSLADGGTYEQYF. As DNA, the CDR3 is TGTGCCAGCAGCTTAGCGGACGGGGGAACCTACGAGCAGTACTTC.

This clone was detected only once. The chain employs TRBV12-5 and TRBJ1-2; a possible D gene is TRBD1 (5 bases). The CDR3 is 16 amino acids. V lost 0 bases, J lost 4 bases, and 15 bases lay in between. The germline gives CDR1 LGHNT, CDR2 FRNRAP. The CDR3 nucleotides are TGTGCTAGTGGTTTGGTACTTAGCCAGGGCGGCTATGGCTACACCTTC. Its translation is CASGLVLSQGGYGYTF.

This clone was recorded a few times. CDR3 region: CASIEQGADTEAFF. The CDR3 DNA reads TGCGCCAGCATCGAACAGGGGGCTGACACTGAAGCTTTCTTT. The V and J genes are TRBV10-2 and TRBJ1-1; 9 bases are a match to TRBD1. This CDR3 comprises 14 residues. V shed 7 bases, J shed 3 bases, and the junction held 6 bases outside the gene matches. CDR1 and CDR2 from the germline V gene are WSHSY and SAAADI.

V usage is TRBV5-5 and J usage is TRBJ1-2; D perhaps matches TRBD1 (6 bases). CDR3 length: 15 amino acids. V dropped 4 bases and J dropped 7 bases, with 20 bases sitting between them. From germline, CDR1 is SGHKS and CDR2 YYEKEE (reference sequence). In DNA, the CDR3 is TGTGCCAGCAGCACTCCGCCCAACAGGGATAGTGGCTACACCTTC. As protein: CASSTPPNRDSGYTF.

The rearrangement joins TRBV7-2 to TRBJ1-2, with D unclear. The V end was cut by 0 bases, the J end by 6 bases, with 14 bases between. This CDR3 spans 15 amino acids. The germline gives CDR1 SGHTA, CDR2 FQGNSA. DNA for the CDR3: TGTGCCAGCAGCTTAGCCGTCAGAGCGTTTGATGGCTACACCTTC. It specifies CASSLAVRAFDGYTF.

This clone was recorded once. The chain links TRBV18 to TRBJ1-3; D gene ambiguous. V lost 2 bases and J lost 0, with 11 bases in between. Germline lookup yields CDR1 KGHSH and CDR2 LQKENI. This CDR3 is built from 16 residues. CDR3: CASSPSHGDSGNTIYF. CDR3 sequence (DNA): TGTGCCAGCTCACCATCCCACGGGGACTCTGGAAACACCATATATTTT.

The chain is built from TRBV27 and TRBJ2-5, with TRBD2 matching 9 bases. Germline lookup yields CDR1 MNHEY and CDR2 SMNVEV (reference sequence). This CDR3 is 17 amino acids long. J was trimmed by 5 bases and V by 5 bases; bases with no gene match: 15. The CDR3 here is CASSPGLVAGVWETQYF. The CDR3 DNA reads TGTGCCAGCAGTCCTGGCTTAGTAGCGGGAGTGTGGGAGACCCAGTACTTC.

This chain joins TRBV9 and TRBJ1-3, with D perhaps matching TRBD1 (6 bases). The CDR3 contains 16 residues. Germline-derived CDR1 and CDR2 are SGDLS and YYNGEE. V lost 4 bases and J 0 bases, leaving 14 bases between the germline ends. Here the CDR3 reads CASSQRQAHSGNTIYF. The CDR3 DNA reads TGTGCCAGCAGCCAGCGACAGGCTCACTCTGGAAACACCATATATTTT.

This chain connects TRBV9 to TRBJ2-1; D is unclear. CDR3 length: 13 residues. V lost 4 bases, J lost 5 bases, and 10 bases lay in between. Germline CDR1 reads SGDLS; CDR2 reads YYNGEE. The CDR3 bases are TGTGCCAGCAGCAGTGATAGCCACAATGAGCAGTTCTTC. Translation gives CASSSDSHNEQFF.

The V gene is TRBV18, the J gene TRBJ1-5; 9 bases fit TRBD1. Trimming at V came to 6 bases and at J to 7 bases, leaving 4 bases not matched to a gene. This CDR3 region has 13 residues. Germline V gene sequence: CDR1 KGHSH, CDR2 LQKENI. CDR3 in DNA: TGTGCCAGCTCGACAGGGGGAGACCAGCCCCAGCATTTT. Amino acid sequence: CASSTGGDQPQHF.

The chain carries TRBV5-1 and TRBJ1-2; 11 bases agree with TRBD1. This CDR3 region has 14 residues. Germline CDR1 and CDR2: SGHRS and YFSETQ. Trimming took 4 bases from V and 8 from J; bases not matched to a gene: 7. The CDR3 nucleotides are TGCGCCAGCAGCCCCGGACAGGGGGCTGAGGGCTACACCTTC. Protein sequence: CASSPGQGAEGYTF.

The chain employs TRBV27 and TRBJ2-1, with TRBD2 matching over 9 bases. V was clipped by 6 bases and J by 5 bases; unmatched bases: 5. The CDR3 is 14 residues long. Germline V gives CDR1 MNHEY, CDR2 SMNVEV (reference sequence). The CDR3 DNA is TGTGCCAGCAGCAGGGGACTAGCAAACAATGAGCAGTTCTTC. Amino acids: CASSRGLANNEQFF.